This T cell receptor beta chain was sequenced for a study of CD8 T cells in Susac syndrome. Sequencing targeted TCR beta in T cells from blood (CD8+ and CD4+). RNA, at 0.5 to 1 ug, was reverse transcribed with random hexamers. By means of immunoSEQ multiplex PCR, TCR beta CDR3 spanning 54 Vbeta and 13 Jbeta underwent amplification. TCRdb independently ran MiXCR on the immunoSEQ multiplex PCR reads; one entry per CDR3 protein. The sample includes approximately 300,000 distinct CDR3 sequences, around 91% of them seen just once. The ends lost 4 bases at V and 4 bases at J; junction bases unmatched: 0. In germline, CDR1 is MNHEY, CDR2 SMNVEV (reference sequence). The CDR3 extends over 13 amino acids.

V gene TRBV27 combines with J gene TRBJ2-1; TRBD1 aligns across 8 bases. The material sequenced was CD8+ T cells from PBMCs. The clonotype was recovered from a human donor with multiple sclerosis. CDR3 in amino acids: CASSWDRYNEQFF. CDR3 bases: TGTGCCAGCAGTTGGGACAGGTACAATGAGCAGTTCTTC.